These 32 T cell receptor beta chains were all obtained from the same sample, sequenced in a study of cytotoxic CD8 clonotypes in ibrutinib-treated CLL. Data came from immunoSEQ multiplex PCR; TCRdb stores just in-frame clones and leaves some out. The top ten hold about 5.7% of the sample, which has tens of thousands of clones, approximately 70% seen once. This material consisted of PBMCs, taken after 12 months of ibrutinib treatment. The receptors stem from a human donor with chronic lymphocytic leukemia.

The rearrangement links TRBV7-2 to TRBJ2-1; D is uncertain. Trimming pared 1 base from V and 9 bases from J, leaving 10 bases between. The CDR3 runs to 13 residues. Germline CDR1 reads SGHTA; CDR2 reads FQGNSA. CDR3 sequence (DNA): TGTGCCAGCAGCTTAGGATATGGTGGTGAGCAGTTCTTC. Residues: CASSLGYGGEQFF.

This rearrangement joins TRBV4-1 to TRBJ2-1, with D hard to call. The CDR3 runs 12 residues. Germline V gene sequence: CDR1 MGHRA, CDR2 YSYEKL. The V end lost 5 bases, the J end lost 4 bases, and 6 bases lay between the germline ends. The chain's CDR3 is CASSYRYNEQFF. The CDR3, as DNA: TGCGCCAGCAGCTACAGATACAATGAGCAGTTCTTC.

This rearrangement joins TRBV6-4 to TRBJ2-1; possible D gene TRBD2, 6 bases. In germline, CDR1 is MRHNA, CDR2 SNTAGT. The CDR3 has 14 residues. V was cut by 3 bases and J by 8 bases, with 14 bases left in between. The CDR3 sequence: CASSEGGPQDEQFF. The CDR3 DNA follows: TGTGCCAGCAGTGAGGGGGGACCCCAGGATGAGCAGTTCTTC.

The chain joins TRBV14 to TRBJ1-6; no firm D call. The germline V gene has CDR1 SGHDN and CDR2 FVKESK. The CDR3 runs 16 residues. V lost 4 bases and J 4 bases, leaving 14 bases between the germline ends. The CDR3 region is CASSPWAEGYNSPLHF. In DNA form, the CDR3 reads TGTGCCAGCAGCCCCTGGGCAGAGGGTTATAATTCACCCCTCCACTTT.

This sequence joins TRBV7-2 and TRBJ1-5, with a weak D call TRBD1 (5 bases). Per germline, CDR1 SGHTA and CDR2 FQGNSA. Trimming stripped 5 bases from V and 6 bases from J, with 17 bases between. This CDR3 spans 15 amino acids. CDR3 DNA: TGTGCCAGCAGCCCCCAATCCCAGGGATTTCAGCCCCAGCATTTT. Protein sequence: CASSPQSQGFQPQHF.

This rearrangement joins TRBV7-2 to TRBJ2-7; D tentatively reads TRBD1 or TRBD2 (5 bases each). CDR3 length: 13 residues. Germline V lookup: CDR1 SGHTA, CDR2 FQGNSA. V gave up 6 bases and J gave up 2 bases, with 11 bases separating them. The chain's CDR3 is CASSWDGTYEQYF. Written as DNA, the CDR3 is TGTGCCAGCAGTTGGGACGGAACCTACGAGCAGTACTTC.

This sequence joins TRBV6-5 and TRBJ2-2; weak D call: TRBD2 (5 bases). Germline V lookup: CDR1 MNHEY, CDR2 SVGAGI. This CDR3 contains 16 residues. V lost 4 bases and J 0 bases, leaving 12 bases between the germline ends. The CDR3 bases are TGTGCCAGCAGTTCAAGTACGAGGGCGAACACCGGGGAGCTGTTTTTT. As protein: CASSSSTRANTGELFF.

The chain joins TRBV6-1 to TRBJ1-2; no definite D call. Trimming shortened V by 7 bases and J by 8 bases, and 8 bases separated the two germline ends. Germline V gene data show CDR1 as MNHNS and CDR2 as SASEGT. The CDR3 sequence is 10 residues long. In DNA, the CDR3 is TGTGCCAGCAATTTCGGCGGCTACACCTTC. Translation gives CASNFGGYTF.

This clone was seen only a few times. The identical CDR3 is also encoded by other nucleotide sequences in the sample. V gene TRBV4-1 combines with J gene TRBJ2-5; D call uncertain. V was clipped by 1 base and J by 4 bases, with 10 bases between them. This CDR3 comprises 14 residues. Germline CDR1 and CDR2: MGHRA and YSYEKL. The CDR3 DNA reads TGCGCCAGCAGCCAAGTTCCAGGAAGAGAGACCCAGTACTTC. This codes for CASSQVPGRETQYF.

V usage is TRBV15 and J usage is TRBJ1-4, with D possibly matching TRBD1 (5 bases). The CDR3 consists of 13 residues. V dropped 6 bases and J dropped 8 bases, with 13 bases sitting between them. Germline V gene sequence: CDR1 LNHNV, CDR2 YYDKDF (reference sequence). The CDR3 bases are TGTGCCACCAGAAAGGGACTGGGGGAAAAACTGTTTTTT. Protein product: CATRKGLGEKLFF.

The chain has TRBV25-1 and TRBJ2-5; 7 nucleotides match TRBD1. Trimming removed 8 bases from V and 5 bases from J; junction bases left unmatched: 11. The CDR3 length is 14 residues. Per the germline V gene, CDR1 is MGHDK and CDR2 is SYGVNS. CDR3 sequence: CASGETGYMETQYF. The CDR3 DNA reads as TGTGCCAGCGGGGAGACAGGGTATATGGAGACCCAGTACTTC.

This clone has a handful of counts. The chain has TRBV2 and TRBJ1-1; tentative D call: TRBD1 (5 bases). The CDR3 runs 14 residues. Trimming removed 2 bases at V and 0 bases at J, with 7 bases between. Germline CDR1 SNHLY, CDR2 FYNNEI. The CDR3 is CASSERGMNTEAFF. CDR3 sequence (DNA): TGTGCCAGCAGTGAACGGGGCATGAACACTGAAGCTTTCTTT.

This clone was observed a few times. This chain uses TRBV4-3 with TRBJ2-7, with D uncertain. The CDR3 totals 15 residues. V dropped 3 bases and J dropped 0 bases, with 12 bases sitting between them. Germline lookup yields CDR1 LGHNA and CDR2 YSLEER. The CDR3 reads CASSHQRTGSYEQYF. For the CDR3, the DNA is TGCGCCAGCAGCCATCAGAGGACGGGCTCCTACGAGCAGTACTTC.

The chain combines TRBV7-8 with TRBJ1-2, with 9 bases aligning to TRBD1. The CDR3 runs 17 residues. V was clipped by 0 bases and J by 2 bases; unmatched bases: 7. CDR1 and CDR2 from the germline V gene are SGHVS and FQNEAQ. The CDR3 DNA sequence: TGTGCCAGCAGCTTAGCTTTAAGACAGGGGGACAACTATGGCTACACCTTC. It is translated as CASSLALRQGDNYGYTF. Complete variable domain (other parts from reference TRBV7-8 and TRBJ1-2): GAGVSQSPRYKVAKRGQDVALRCDPISGHVSLFWYQQALGQGPEFLTYFQNEAQLDKSGLPSDRFFAERPEGSVSTLKIQRTQQEDSAVYLCASSLALRQGDNYGYTFGSGTRLTVV.

The chain joins TRBV7-3 to TRBJ1-6, with 7 bases lining up with TRBD1. Germline values: CDR1 SGHTA, CDR2 FQGTGA. V shed 0 bases, J shed 7 bases, and the junction held 3 bases outside the gene matches. This CDR3 has 15 amino acids. Written as DNA, the CDR3 is TGTGCCAGCAGCTTAACAGGGGGCTGGAATTCACCCCTCCACTTT. Translated: CASSLTGGWNSPLHF.

V gene TRBV30 combines with J gene TRBJ2-1; 8 positions match TRBD2. This CDR3 comprises 16 residues. In germline, CDR1 is GTSNPN, CDR2 SVGIG (reference sequence). Trimming cost V 2 bases and J 4 bases; bases outside gene matches: 10. In DNA, the CDR3 is TGTGCCTGGAGTATCCCCCTGGGCGGGGGGTACAATGAGCAGTTCTTC. Protein product: CAWSIPLGGGYNEQFF.

This clone has a single count. The chain has TRBV6-5 and TRBJ1-1; D unresolved. Per the germline V gene, CDR1 is MNHEY and CDR2 is SVGAGI. The V end lost 0 bases, the J end lost 5 bases, and 7 bases lay between the germline ends. This CDR3 has 13 amino acids. Here the CDR3 DNA reads TGTGCCAGCAGTTACTCGAAGGTGACTGAAGCTTTCTTT. Residues: CASSYSKVTEAFF.

This clone was observed a handful of times. This chain uses TRBV9 with TRBJ1-2; D is unclear. Germline-derived CDR1 and CDR2 are SGDLS and YYNGEE. The CDR3 spans 13 residues. V lost 0 bases, J lost 8 bases, and 11 bases lay in between. This CDR3 is CASSVDSERGYTF. In DNA form, the CDR3 reads TGTGCCAGCAGCGTAGATTCGGAGAGGGGCTACACCTTC.

This clone has a handful of counts. The rearrangement joins TRBV7-2 to TRBJ2-5, with 8 positions matching TRBD2. V lost 7 bases, J lost 5 bases, and 9 bases stayed unmatched. Germline V gene sequence: CDR1 SGHTA, CDR2 FQGNSA. This CDR3 has 14 amino acids. The CDR3 reads CASTFRGGMETQYF. The CDR3 DNA follows: TGTGCCAGCACCTTCCGCGGGGGGATGGAGACCCAGTACTTC. The variable domain in full, completed from reference TRBV7-2 and TRBJ2-5, reads GAGVSQSPSNKVTEKGKDVELRCDPISGHTALYWYRQSLGQGLEFLIYFQGNSAPDKSGLPSDRFSAERTGGSVSTLTIQRTQQEDSAVYLCASTFRGGMETQYFGPGTRLLVL.

In its sample, this clone was seen once. The chain carries TRBV11-2 and TRBJ2-5; 10 bases match TRBD1. The V gene end was trimmed by 5 bases and the J gene end by 4 bases; junction bases not matched to a gene: 7. Germline values: CDR1 SGHAT, CDR2 FQNNGV. This CDR3 comprises 15 residues. CDR3: CASSPDRGLGETQYF. CDR3 nucleotide sequence: TGTGCCAGCAGCCCCGACAGGGGGCTCGGAGAGACCCAGTACTTC.

The rearrangement joins TRBV7-2 to TRBJ1-1; D is ambiguous. The CDR3 runs to 17 residues. Germline V gene sequence: CDR1 SGHTA, CDR2 FQGNSA. Between the trimmed V and J ends, which lost 3 bases and 0 bases, there was a span of 17 bases. CDR3 protein: CASSFIVPANMNTEAFF. The DNA for the CDR3 is TGTGCCAGCAGCTTTATCGTGCCGGCGAACATGAACACTGAAGCTTTCTTT.

J is TRBJ2-7 and V is TRBV6-5; D is unresolved. In germline, CDR1 is MNHEY, CDR2 SVGAGI. The CDR3 has 14 residues. V lost 2 bases, J lost 6 bases, and 14 bases lay in between. CDR3 bases: TGTGCCAGCAGTTACGGTGGAATTATTTTCGAGCAGTACTTC. Protein product: CASSYGGIIFEQYF.

The chain carries TRBV7-8 and TRBJ2-1; D ambiguous. The CDR3 runs to 13 residues. CDR1 SGHVS and CDR2 FQNEAQ come from the germline V gene. Trimming removed 3 bases at V and 4 bases at J, with 7 bases between. The CDR3 loop reads CASSFSAYNEQFF. In DNA, the CDR3 is TGTGCCAGCAGCTTTTCGGCTTACAATGAGCAGTTCTTC.

The rearrangement uses TRBV6-1 and TRBJ1-2; TRBD1 might be the D (5 bases). The CDR3 spans 13 residues. Deletions cut 6 bases from V and 4 bases from J, with 12 bases between. Germline lookup yields CDR1 MNHNS and CDR2 SASEGT. The CDR3 here is CASSHDSFYGYTF. In DNA, the CDR3 is TGTGCCAGCAGCCACGACAGCTTCTATGGCTACACCTTC.

The J gene is TRBJ2-5, the V gene TRBV29-1; perhaps D is TRBD1 or TRBD2 (5 bases each). There are 15 residues in the CDR3. Between the trimmed V and J ends, which lost 0 bases and 5 bases, there was a span of 16 bases. CDR1 SQVTM and CDR2 ANQGSEA come from the germline V gene. This CDR3 is CSVEDLEGRRETQYF. The DNA of the CDR3 is TGCAGCGTTGAAGATCTTGAGGGGCGGAGGGAGACCCAGTACTTC.

The chain combines TRBV11-2 with TRBJ1-1; D unclear. The CDR3 is made up of 13 amino acids. V lost 3 bases and J lost 1, with 6 bases in between. The germline gives CDR1 SGHAT, CDR2 FQNNGV. The CDR3 coding sequence is TGTGCCAGCAGCTTGAAACCGAACACTGAAGCTTTCTTT. Its protein is CASSLKPNTEAFF. Full variable domain (remainder filled in from reference TRBV11-2 and TRBJ1-1): EAGVAQSPRYKIIEKRQSVAFWCNPISGHATLYWYQQILGQGPKLLIQFQNNGVVDDSQLPKDRFSAERLKGVDSTLKIQPAKLEDSAVYLCASSLKPNTEAFFGQGTRLTVV.

The CDR3 region has the DNA TGTGCCAGCAGCAACCGGGACAAGTATAATTCACCCCTCCACTTT. It yields the protein CASSNRDKYNSPLHF. This chain links TRBV7-2 with TRBJ1-6; D is possibly TRBD1 (6 bases). The CDR3 is 15 amino acids. The V and J ends lost 5 bases and 4 bases respectively, with 12 bases between them. In germline, CDR1 is SGHTA, CDR2 FQGNSA.

This clone was found a few times. This chain uses TRBV6-6 with TRBJ1-1; TRBD1 might be the D (5 bases). V was trimmed by 6 bases and J by 0 bases, leaving 11 bases between them. Per germline, CDR1 MNHNY and CDR2 SVGAGI (reference sequence). This CDR3 is 14 amino acids long. As DNA, the CDR3 is TGTGCCAGCAGGCCCGGAGGGGTGAACACTGAAGCTTTCTTT. This gives the protein CASRPGGVNTEAFF.

The CDR3 nucleotides are TGCAGCGTTGAAGGGACAAGTAGCGGGGGGCAGAACGAGCAGTACTTC. It specifies CSVEGTSSGGQNEQYF. This sequence joins TRBV29-1 and TRBJ2-7; 10 bases align to TRBD2. This CDR3 comprises 16 residues. V shed 1 base, J shed 5 bases, and the junction held 11 bases outside the gene matches. CDR1 and CDR2 from the germline V gene are SQVTM and ANQGSEA.

A remark on this clone: Germline and junction disagree at one end, which may indicate a read error. V and J are TRBV18 and TRBJ2-3, with TRBD1 identical over 10 bases. The CDR3 contains 16 residues. The germline V gene has CDR1 KGHSH and CDR2 LQKENI. CDR3: CVSSTGTGAGTDTQYF. Here the CDR3 DNA reads TGTGTCAGCTCAACCGGGACAGGGGCGGGCACAGATACGCAGTATTTT. The full variable domain, its missing parts supplied by reference TRBV18 and TRBJ2-3, is NAGVMQNPRHLVRRRGQEARLRCSPMKGHSHVYWYRQLPEEGLKFMVYLQKENIIDESGMPKERFSAEFPKEGPSILRIQQVVRGDSAAYFCVSSTGTGAGTDTQYFGPGTRLTVL.

This clone was detected only a few times. V is TRBV5-1 and J is TRBJ2-3; D possibly corresponds to TRBD2 (6 bases). V gave up 3 bases and J gave up 0 bases, with 17 bases separating them. Germline CDR1 reads SGHRS; CDR2 reads YFSETQ. This CDR3 spans 17 amino acids. The DNA for the CDR3 is TGCGCCAGCAGCTCACGTGGGGTCGGGGGAAGCACAGATACGCAGTATTTT. This codes for CASSSRGVGGSTDTQYF.

The CDR3 reads CASSHWWGLEPRAFF. CDR3 in DNA: TGTGCCAGCAGTCACTGGTGGGGGTTGGAACCGAGGGCTTTCTTT. V gene TRBV25-1 combines with J gene TRBJ1-1, with D possibly TRBD1 on 5 matching bases. CDR3 length equals 15 residues. CDR1 MGHDK and CDR2 SYGVNS come from the germline V gene. V lost 5 bases and J lost 11, with 24 bases in between.